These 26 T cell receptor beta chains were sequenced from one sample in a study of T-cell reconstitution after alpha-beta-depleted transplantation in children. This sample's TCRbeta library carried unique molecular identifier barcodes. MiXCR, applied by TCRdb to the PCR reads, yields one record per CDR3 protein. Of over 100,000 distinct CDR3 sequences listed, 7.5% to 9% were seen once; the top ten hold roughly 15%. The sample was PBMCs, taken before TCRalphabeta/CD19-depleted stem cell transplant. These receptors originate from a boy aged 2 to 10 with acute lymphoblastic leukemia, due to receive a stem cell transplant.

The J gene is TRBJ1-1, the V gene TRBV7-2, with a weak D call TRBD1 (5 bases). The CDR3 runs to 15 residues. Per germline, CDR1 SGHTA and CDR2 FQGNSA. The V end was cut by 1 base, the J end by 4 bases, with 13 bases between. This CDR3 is CASSLVGGGTTEAFF. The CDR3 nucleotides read TGTGCCAGCAGCTTAGTGGGGGGGGGAACCACTGAAGCTTTCTTT.

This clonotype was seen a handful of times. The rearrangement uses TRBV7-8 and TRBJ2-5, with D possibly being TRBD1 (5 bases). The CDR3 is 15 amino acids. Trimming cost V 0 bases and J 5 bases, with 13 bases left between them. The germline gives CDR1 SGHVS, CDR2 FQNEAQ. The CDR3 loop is CASSLARQGLETQYF. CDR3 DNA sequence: TGTGCCAGCAGCTTAGCGCGGCAGGGCCTGGAGACCCAGTACTTC.

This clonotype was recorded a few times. CDR3 sequence (DNA): TGTGCCAGCAGCCAAGGCCTAAAGGGCCCTAAGTACTTC. Protein product: CASSQGLKGPKYF. This rearrangement joins TRBV14 to TRBJ2-7, with no clear D. V was trimmed by 1 base and J by 11 bases, leaving 15 bases between them. The CDR3 is 13 amino acids. In germline, CDR1 is SGHDN, CDR2 FVKESK.

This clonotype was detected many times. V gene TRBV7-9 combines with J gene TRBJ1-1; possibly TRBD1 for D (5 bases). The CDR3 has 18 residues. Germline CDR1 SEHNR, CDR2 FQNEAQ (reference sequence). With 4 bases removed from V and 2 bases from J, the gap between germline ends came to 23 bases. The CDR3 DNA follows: TGTGCCAGCAGCTCCCCGGGCGGGGACGCCCCTTCTAACACTGAAGCTTTCTTT. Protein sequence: CASSSPGGDAPSNTEAFF.

The CDR3 bases are TGCGCCAGCAGCTTGAGGGCGGGGCTCTCCTACGAGCAGTACTTC. It encodes CASSLRAGLSYEQYF. This chain joins TRBV5-1 and TRBJ2-7, with TRBD2 as a possible D gene (6 bases). Germline lookup yields CDR1 SGHRS and CDR2 YFSETQ. The V end lost 1 base, the J end lost 0 bases, and 11 bases lay between the germline ends. There are 15 residues in the CDR3.

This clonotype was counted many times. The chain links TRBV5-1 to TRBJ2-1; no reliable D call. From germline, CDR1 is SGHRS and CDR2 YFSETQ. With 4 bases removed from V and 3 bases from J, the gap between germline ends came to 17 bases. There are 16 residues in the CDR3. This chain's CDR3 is CASSTSNYYYYNEQFF. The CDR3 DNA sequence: TGCGCCAGCAGCACCTCAAACTACTACTACTACAATGAGCAGTTCTTC.

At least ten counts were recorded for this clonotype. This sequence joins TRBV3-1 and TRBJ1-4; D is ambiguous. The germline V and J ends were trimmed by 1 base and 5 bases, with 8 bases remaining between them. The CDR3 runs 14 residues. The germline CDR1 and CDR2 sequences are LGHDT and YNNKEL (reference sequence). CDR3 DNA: TGTGCCAGCAGCCAAGTGTTGGGAAATGAAAAACTGTTTTTT. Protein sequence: CASSQVLGNEKLFF.

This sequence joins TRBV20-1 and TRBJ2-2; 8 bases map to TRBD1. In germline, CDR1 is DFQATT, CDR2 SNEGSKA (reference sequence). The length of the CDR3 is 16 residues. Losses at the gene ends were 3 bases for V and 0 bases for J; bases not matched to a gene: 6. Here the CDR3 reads CSASPGGNSNTGELFF. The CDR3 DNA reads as TGCAGTGCTAGTCCAGGGGGCAATTCGAACACCGGGGAGCTGTTTTTT.

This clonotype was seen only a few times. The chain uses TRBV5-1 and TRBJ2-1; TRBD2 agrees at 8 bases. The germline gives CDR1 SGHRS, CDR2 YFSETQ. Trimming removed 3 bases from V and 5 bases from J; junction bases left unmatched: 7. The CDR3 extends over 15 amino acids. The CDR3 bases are TGCGCCAGCAGCTCACGGGGGGGCAGGGACAATGAGCAGTTCTTC. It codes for CASSSRGGRDNEQFF.

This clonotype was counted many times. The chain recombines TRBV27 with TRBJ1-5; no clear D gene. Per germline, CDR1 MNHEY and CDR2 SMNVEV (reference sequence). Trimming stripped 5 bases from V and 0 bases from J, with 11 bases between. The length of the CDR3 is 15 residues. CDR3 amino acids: CASSPLDVSNQPQHF. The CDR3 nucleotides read TGTGCCAGCAGTCCACTGGATGTTAGCAATCAGCCCCAGCATTTT.

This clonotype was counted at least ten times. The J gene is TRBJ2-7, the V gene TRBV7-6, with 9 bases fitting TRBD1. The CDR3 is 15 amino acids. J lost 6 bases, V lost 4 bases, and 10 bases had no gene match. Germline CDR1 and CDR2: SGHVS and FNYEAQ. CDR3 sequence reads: CASSSGQGHVGEQYF. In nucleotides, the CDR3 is TGTGCCAGCAGCTCGGGACAGGGTCATGTAGGCGAGCAGTACTTC.

The CDR3 loop is CASSLGQGAIYEQYF. CDR3 bases: TGTGCCAGCAGTTTGGGTCAGGGGGCTATCTACGAGCAGTACTTC. J is TRBJ2-7 and V is TRBV12-3 or TRBV12-4; 8 nucleotides match TRBD1. The CDR3 totals 15 residues. Trimming took 3 bases from V and 3 from J; bases not matched to a gene: 7.

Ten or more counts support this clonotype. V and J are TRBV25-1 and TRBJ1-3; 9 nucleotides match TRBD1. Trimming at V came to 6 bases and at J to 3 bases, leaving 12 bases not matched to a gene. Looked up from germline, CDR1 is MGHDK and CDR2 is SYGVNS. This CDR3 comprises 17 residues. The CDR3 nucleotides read TGTGCCAGCAGCCTAGGACAGGGGTCCCTCTTTGGAAACACCATATATTTT. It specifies CASSLGQGSLFGNTIYF.

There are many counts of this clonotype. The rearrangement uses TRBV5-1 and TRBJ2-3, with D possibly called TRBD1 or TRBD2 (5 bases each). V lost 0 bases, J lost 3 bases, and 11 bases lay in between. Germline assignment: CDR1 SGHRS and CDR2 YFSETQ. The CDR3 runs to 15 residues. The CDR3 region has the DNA TGCGCCAGCAGCTTGGGGTCAGGGACGACAGATACGCAGTATTTT. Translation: CASSLGSGTTDTQYF.

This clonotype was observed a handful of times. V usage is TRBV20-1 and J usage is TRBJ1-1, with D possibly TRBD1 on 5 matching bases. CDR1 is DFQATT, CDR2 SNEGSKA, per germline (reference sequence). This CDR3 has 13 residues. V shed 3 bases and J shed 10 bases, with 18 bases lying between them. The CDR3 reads CSARGTRGLRAFF. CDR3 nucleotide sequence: TGCAGTGCTAGGGGAACACGGGGGTTGCGAGCTTTCTTT.

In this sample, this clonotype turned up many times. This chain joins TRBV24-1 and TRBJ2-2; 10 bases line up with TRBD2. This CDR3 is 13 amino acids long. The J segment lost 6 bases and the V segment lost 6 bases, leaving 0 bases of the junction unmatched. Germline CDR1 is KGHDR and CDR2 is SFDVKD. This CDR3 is CATSLAGAGELFF. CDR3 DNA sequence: TGTGCCACCAGTCTAGCGGGGGCCGGGGAGCTGTTTTTT.

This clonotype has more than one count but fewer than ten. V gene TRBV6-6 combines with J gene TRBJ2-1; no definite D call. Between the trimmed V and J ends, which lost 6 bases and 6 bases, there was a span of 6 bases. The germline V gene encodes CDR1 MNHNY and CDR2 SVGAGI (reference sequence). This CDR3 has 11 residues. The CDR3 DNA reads TGTGCCAGCAGGAACATCAATGAGCAGTTCTTC. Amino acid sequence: CASRNINEQFF.

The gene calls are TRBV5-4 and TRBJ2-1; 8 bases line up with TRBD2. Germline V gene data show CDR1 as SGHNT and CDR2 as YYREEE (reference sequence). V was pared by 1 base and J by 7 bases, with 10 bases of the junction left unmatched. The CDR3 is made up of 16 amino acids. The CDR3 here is CASSLWSGGRTNEQFF. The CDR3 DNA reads TGTGCCAGCAGCTTGTGGAGCGGGGGAAGGACTAATGAGCAGTTCTTC.

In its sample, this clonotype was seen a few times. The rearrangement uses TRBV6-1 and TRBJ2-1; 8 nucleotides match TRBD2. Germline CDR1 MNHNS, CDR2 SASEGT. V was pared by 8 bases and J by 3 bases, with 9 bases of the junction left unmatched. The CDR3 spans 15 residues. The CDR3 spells CASLLGLAGYNEQFF. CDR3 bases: TGTGCCAGCCTATTGGGTCTAGCGGGCTACAATGAGCAGTTCTTC.

The CDR3 DNA reads TGTGCCAGCAGCCAAGATGGGGGACAGTGGGCCGGGGAGCTGTTTTTT. Its translation: CASSQDGGQWAGELFF. The V and J genes are TRBV3-1 and TRBJ2-2, with 7 bases lining up with TRBD1. J was trimmed by 6 bases and V by 0 bases; bases with no gene match: 7. The CDR3 consists of 16 residues. Germline V gene data show CDR1 as LGHDT and CDR2 as YNNKEL (reference sequence).

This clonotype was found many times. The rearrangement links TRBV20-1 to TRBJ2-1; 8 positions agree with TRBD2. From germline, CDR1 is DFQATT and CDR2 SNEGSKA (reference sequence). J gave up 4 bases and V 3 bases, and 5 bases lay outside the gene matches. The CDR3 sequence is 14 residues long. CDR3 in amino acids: CSARQAGEYNEQFF. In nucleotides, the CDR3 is TGCAGTGCTAGGCAAGCGGGGGAGTACAATGAGCAGTTCTTC.

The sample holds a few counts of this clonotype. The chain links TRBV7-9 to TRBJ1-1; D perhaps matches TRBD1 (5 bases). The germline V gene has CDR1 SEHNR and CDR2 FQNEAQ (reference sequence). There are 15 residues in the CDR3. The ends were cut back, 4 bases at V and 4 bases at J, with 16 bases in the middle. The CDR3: CASSSPRDKGTEAFF. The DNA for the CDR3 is TGTGCCAGCAGCTCCCCCAGGGATAAGGGCACTGAAGCTTTCTTT.

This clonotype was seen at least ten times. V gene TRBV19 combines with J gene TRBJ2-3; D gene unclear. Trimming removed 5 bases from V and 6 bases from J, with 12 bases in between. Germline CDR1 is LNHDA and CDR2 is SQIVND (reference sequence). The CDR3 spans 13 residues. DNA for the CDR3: TGTGCCAGTAGTCTCCAGTCGTCCGATACGCAGTATTTT. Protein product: CASSLQSSDTQYF. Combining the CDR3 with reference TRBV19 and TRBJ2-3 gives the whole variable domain DGGITQSPKYLFRKEGQNVTLSCEQNLNHDAMYWYRQDPGQGLRLIYYSQIVNDFQKGDIAEGYSVSREKKESFPLTVTSAQKNPTAFYLCASSLQSSDTQYFGPGTRLTVL.

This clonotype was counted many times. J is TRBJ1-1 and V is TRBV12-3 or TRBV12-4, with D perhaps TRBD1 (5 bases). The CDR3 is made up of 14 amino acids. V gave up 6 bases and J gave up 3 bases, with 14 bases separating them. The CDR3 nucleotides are TGTGCCAGCAGCAGACACGGGGGGGACACTGAAGCTTTCTTT. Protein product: CASSRHGGDTEAFF.

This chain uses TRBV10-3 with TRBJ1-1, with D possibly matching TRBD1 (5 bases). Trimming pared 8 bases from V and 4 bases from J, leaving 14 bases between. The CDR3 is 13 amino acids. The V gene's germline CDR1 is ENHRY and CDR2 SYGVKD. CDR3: CAICPDSSTEAFF. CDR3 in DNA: TGTGCCATCTGCCCAGACAGCAGCACTGAAGCTTTCTTT.

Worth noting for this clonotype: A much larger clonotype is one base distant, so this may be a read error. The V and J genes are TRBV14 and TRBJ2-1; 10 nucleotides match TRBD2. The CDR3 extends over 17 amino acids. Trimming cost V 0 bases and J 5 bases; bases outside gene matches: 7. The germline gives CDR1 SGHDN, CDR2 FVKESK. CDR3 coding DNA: TGTGCCAGCAGCCAAGAGCGAGAACTAGCGGGGCACAATGAGCAGTTCTTC. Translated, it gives CASSQERELAGHNEQFF.